This TCR beta chain was identified during a study of blood T cells in healthy people across ages. Study outcomes and limitations: Observed TCR beta diversity per million T cells went down as age went up. This fall followed a roughly linear course with age. No conclusive comparison of naive versus antigen-experienced cells was possible with unsorted PBMCs.

Trimming cost V 6 bases and J 6 bases, with 20 bases left between them. From germline, CDR1 is DFQATT and CDR2 SNEGSKA (reference sequence). The CDR3 runs to 14 residues. This clonotype was detected only a few times. Its antigen is currently unknown. A second PCR, run for roughly 7 to 12 cycles, used a sample-barcoded 5' primer plus a J-beta primer mix. Sequencing yielded, for each sample, at least 3 million paired-end reads carrying CDR3. Via MiXCR, TCRdb re-called the 5' RACE reads, giving one row per CDR3 protein. This table holds about 1.1 million distinct CDR3 sequences, roughly two fifths found once.

This receptor was identified in a young man in good health. Sequenced sample: blood. The rearrangement links TRBV20-1 to TRBJ1-1; a weak D match, TRBD1 (6 bases). CDR3 in DNA: TGCAGTGCCCTTGGGCCCCAGGGGAAGCCTGAAGCTTTCTTT. It translates to CSALGPQGKPEAFF.